The clone carrying this T cell receptor (beta chain) came up a few times. Its matching antigen is unknown. The sample carries other DNA sequences with the same CDR3. V dropped 8 bases and J dropped 1 base, with 8 bases sitting between them. The CDR3 runs to 13 residues. The V gene's germline CDR1 is MNHEY and CDR2 SMNVEV (reference sequence). This sample stems from a study of cytomegalovirus exposure and HLA in healthy donors. Study overall: Early release data held some 79 million unique TCRs from HLA-typed donors.

Points from the study as a whole: It was in a later analysis that TCR association rates were seen to vary by HLA locus, highest for DRB1 and lowest for HLA-C. The study put 150 to 200 TCR beta chains on its list as cytomegalovirus-associated.

Primers: 60 Vbeta forward and 13 Jbeta reverse. Measured with immunoSEQ multiplex PCR; TCRdb has only the in-frame clones, and not every one. Of 160,000 or so clones in the sample, 70% to 80% are singletons; the top ten hold about 9.9%. This rearrangement joins TRBV27 to TRBJ2-2; unclear D gene. Sequences were obtained from PBMCs. The source is a man in his late teens or twenties in good health and CMV-seropositive. CDR3: CASLTRNTGELFF. The CDR3 region has the DNA TGTGCCAGCTTGACTCGGAACACCGGGGAGCTGTTTTTT.